These 24 T cell receptor beta chains share one sample of origin, sequenced in a study of beta chain features in type 1 diabetes. Isolated RNA was reverse transcribed in full, so expressed TCRB transcripts were sequenced. The table came from immunoSEQ multiplex PCR; TCRdb's copy has only in-frame clones and leaves some out. The table shows 600,000 to 650,000 clones, with 15% to 18% occurring only once. Sequencing was done on a sample of naive CD4+ T cells from blood. The source is a man aged 18 to 30 in good health.

V and J are TRBV7-8 and TRBJ1-1, with a tentative D call TRBD1 (6 bases). There are 15 residues in the CDR3. Per the germline V gene, CDR1 is SGHVS and CDR2 is FQNEAQ. With 5 bases removed from V and 5 bases from J, the gap between germline ends came to 18 bases. CDR3 sequence: CASSQRQAPGTEAFF. In DNA, the CDR3 is TGTGCCAGCAGCCAAAGACAGGCTCCAGGGACTGAAGCTTTCTTT.

This clone was counted a few times. CDR3 DNA: TGTGCCAGCAGCCTGGCCTGGGCAGACACTGAAGCTTTCTTT. It is translated as CASSLAWADTEAFF. This chain links TRBV11-2 with TRBJ1-1; D is undetermined. The CDR3 extends over 14 amino acids. V was cut by 5 bases and J by 3 bases, with 13 bases left in between. CDR1 is SGHAT and CDR2 is FQNNGV in the germline V gene.

As regards this clone: Other nucleotide sequences from this sample produce the same CDR3. This chain uses TRBV28 with TRBJ2-5; D is uncertain. The germline gives CDR1 MDHEN, CDR2 SYDVKM. This CDR3 contains 13 residues. Trimming stripped 3 bases from V and 5 bases from J, with 10 bases between. The CDR3 sequence is CASSLGRVETQYF. For the CDR3, the DNA is TGTGCCAGCAGTTTGGGAAGGGTGGAGACCCAGTACTTC.

Only a few counts were recorded for this clone. The same CDR3 also results from other DNA sequences found in this sample. This chain links TRBV5-1 with TRBJ2-7; D gene uncertain. The CDR3 contains 12 residues. V lost 2 bases and J lost 3, with 6 bases in between. Germline V lookup: CDR1 SGHRS, CDR2 YFSETQ. CDR3 amino acids: CASSFGGYEQYF. The CDR3 bases are TGCGCCAGCAGCTTCGGCGGCTACGAGCAGTACTTC.

The rearrangement links TRBV18 to TRBJ2-5; tentative D call: TRBD1 (6 bases). CDR1 and CDR2 from the germline V gene are KGHSH and LQKENI. The CDR3 has 13 residues. Trimming cost V 2 bases and J 4 bases, with 8 bases left between them. The CDR3 spells CASSPTGRETQYF. In nucleotides, the CDR3 is TGTGCCAGCTCACCAACAGGGAGAGAGACCCAGTACTTC.

The chain couples TRBV4-3 to TRBJ2-3, with D tentatively TRBD2 (6 bases). This CDR3 comprises 14 residues. Trimming left V 3 bases short and J 6 bases short, with 13 bases between. The germline V gene has CDR1 LGHNA and CDR2 YSLEER. The CDR3 is CASSQEPEGDTQYF. CDR3 nucleotides: TGCGCCAGCAGCCAGGAGCCGGAGGGGGATACGCAGTATTTT.

As DNA, the CDR3 is TGTGCCAGCTCACCCCAGGACCGGAACACTGAAGCTTTCTTT. Protein: CASSPQDRNTEAFF. This chain connects TRBV18 to TRBJ1-1; D is unclear. CDR1 KGHSH and CDR2 LQKENI come from the germline V gene. CDR3 size: 14 residues. V was pared by 3 bases and J by 1 base, with 9 bases between.

The gene calls are TRBV6-1 and TRBJ1-5; TRBD1 matches 9 bases. V gave up 4 bases and J gave up 6 bases; unmatched junction bases: 1. Per the germline V gene, CDR1 is MNHNS and CDR2 is SASEGT. CDR3 size: 13 residues. CDR3 DNA sequence: TGTGCCAGCAGTGGGGACAGGGTTCAGCCCCAGCATTTT. This encodes CASSGDRVQPQHF.

This clone occurred a few times. The CDR3 nucleotides are TGTGCCAGCAGCTTGTCCTCAGGGATGGCAGATACGCAGTATTTT. This encodes CASSLSSGMADTQYF. The rearrangement links TRBV5-4 to TRBJ2-3, with a tentative D call TRBD1 (5 bases). CDR1 is SGHNT, CDR2 YYREEE, per germline (reference sequence). The length of the CDR3 is 15 residues. V lost 1 base and J 4 bases, leaving 13 bases between the germline ends.

This clone was counted between two and nine times. The CDR3 reads CASRSSGTGGNQPQHF. Written as DNA, the CDR3 is TGTGCCAGCAGAAGTTCCGGGACAGGGGGCAATCAGCCCCAGCATTTT. This chain uses TRBV25-1 with TRBJ1-5; 10 positions match TRBD1. Trimming took 6 bases from V and 2 from J; bases not matched to a gene: 7. The CDR3 has 16 amino acids. The germline V gene has CDR1 MGHDK and CDR2 SYGVNS. The complete variable domain, with remaining parts taken from reference TRBV25-1 and TRBJ1-5, reads EADIYQTPRYLVIGTGKKITLECSQTMGHDKMYWYQQDPGMELHLIHYSYGVNSTEKGDLSSESTVSRIRTEHFPLTLESARPSHTSQYLCASRSSGTGGNQPQHFGDGTRLSIL.

The J gene is TRBJ1-2, the V gene TRBV2; TRBD1 is a possible D gene (6 bases). With 8 bases removed from V and 4 bases from J, the gap between germline ends came to 17 bases. The V gene's germline CDR1 is SNHLY and CDR2 FYNNEI. The CDR3 is 14 amino acids. CDR3 sequence: CASAQQGEPYGYTF. CDR3 sequence (DNA): TGTGCCAGCGCACAACAGGGAGAACCCTATGGCTACACCTTC.

The sample holds a few counts of this clone. CDR3 DNA sequence: TGTGCCAGCAGGGGGTCGCTTTTGGCCGGGGAGCTGTTTTTT. This codes for CASRGSLLAGELFF. The rearrangement joins TRBV28 to TRBJ2-2; D ambiguous. The CDR3 is 14 amino acids. V was cut by 6 bases and J by 6 bases, with 14 bases left in between. The germline CDR1 and CDR2 sequences are MDHEN and SYDVKM.

This chain connects TRBV9 to TRBJ1-1, with D possibly being TRBD1 (5 bases). V dropped 0 bases and J dropped 4 bases, with 10 bases sitting between them. CDR1 and CDR2 (germline): SGDLS, YYNGEE. CDR3 length: 14 amino acids. The CDR3 nucleotides read TGTGCCAGCAGCGTAGGGGGGGAACGCACTGAAGCTTTCTTT. Amino acids: CASSVGGERTEAFF.

This clone showed up just a few times. This chain joins TRBV2 and TRBJ1-4, with D hard to call. Germline-derived CDR1 and CDR2 are SNHLY and FYNNEI. This CDR3 contains 15 residues. The germline V and J ends were trimmed by 3 bases and 9 bases, with 17 bases remaining between them. The chain's CDR3 is CASSESGVGLKKLFF. CDR3 coding DNA: TGTGCCAGCAGTGAGTCGGGAGTGGGGTTGAAAAAACTGTTTTTT.

There are a few counts of this clone. Other DNA sequences in the same sample also yield this CDR3. The CDR3 loop reads CASRSRDRGSYEQYF. CDR3 nucleotides: TGTGCCAGCAGAAGCCGGGACAGGGGCTCCTACGAGCAGTACTTC. The V and J genes are TRBV6-5 and TRBJ2-7; 10 bases map to TRBD1. Germline V gene sequence: CDR1 MNHEY, CDR2 SVGAGI. V gave up 6 bases and J gave up 0 bases; unmatched junction bases: 5. The CDR3 covers 15 residues.

The sample holds a few counts of this clone. The chain recombines TRBV2 with TRBJ1-6, with 8 nucleotides matching TRBD1. CDR3 length equals 15 residues. The V and J ends lost 6 bases and 7 bases, in that order; junction bases with no gene match: 8. Germline CDR1 is SNHLY and CDR2 is FYNNEI. DNA for the CDR3: TGTGCCAGCAGCACAACGGACAGGGCAAATTCACCCCTCCACTTT. Translation gives CASSTTDRANSPLHF.

There are a few counts of this clone. The V and J genes are TRBV7-2 and TRBJ1-2; D perhaps matches TRBD1 (6 bases). Germline loops: CDR1 SGHTA, CDR2 FQGNSA. The V end lost 2 bases, the J end lost 2 bases, and 9 bases lay between the germline ends. The CDR3 has 14 amino acids. The CDR3 DNA sequence: TGTGCCAGCAGCTTAATTACAGGGAACTATGGCTACACCTTC. Encoded protein: CASSLITGNYGYTF.

This clone was seen a few times. CDR3 in DNA: TGTGCCAGCAGCATGGACAGGGGAGGCTATGGCTACACCTTC. Amino acid sequence: CASSMDRGGYGYTF. This sequence joins TRBV7-3 and TRBJ1-2; 9 nucleotides agree with TRBD1. The V and J ends lost 5 bases and 4 bases, in that order; junction bases with no gene match: 5. Germline V gene lookup returns CDR1 SGHTA and CDR2 FQGTGA. The CDR3 has 14 amino acids.

The chain recombines TRBV30 with TRBJ1-5; no definite D call. CDR1 and CDR2 from the germline V gene are GTSNPN and SVGIG (reference sequence). Trimming removed 2 bases from V and 6 bases from J, with 17 bases in between. This CDR3 contains 15 residues. The CDR3 DNA reads as TGTGCCTGGAGTTTAGATCCGAGGGTAGGTCAGCCCCAGCATTTT. This gives the protein CAWSLDPRVGQPQHF. Full variable domain (outside the CDR3, taken from reference TRBV30 and TRBJ1-5): SQTIHQWPATLVQPVGSPLSLECTVEGTSNPNLYWYRQAAGRGLQLLFYSVGIGQISSEVPQNLSASRPQDRQFILSSKKLLLSDSGFYLCAWSLDPRVGQPQHFGDGTRLSIL.

With regard to this clone: Other nucleotide sequences from this sample produce the same CDR3. The chain couples TRBV28 to TRBJ1-2; tentatively, D is TRBD1 (6 bases). V dropped 7 bases and J dropped 4 bases, with 19 bases sitting between them. CDR3 length: 15 residues. Germline values: CDR1 MDHEN, CDR2 SYDVKM. Written as DNA, the CDR3 is TGTGCCAGCACCCGAGGAGGGGGGCAGGGCTATGGCTACACCTTC. As protein: CASTRGGGQGYGYTF.

This clone has only a few counts. The rearrangement links TRBV27 to TRBJ2-2; D could derive from TRBD1 or TRBD2 (5 bases each). This CDR3 is built from 15 residues. Germline CDR1 MNHEY, CDR2 SMNVEV (reference sequence). The V end lost 5 bases, the J end lost 5 bases, and 15 bases lay between the germline ends. The CDR3 loop is CASSPREGPTGELFF. CDR3 bases: TGTGCCAGCAGTCCGCGCGAGGGGCCTACCGGGGAGCTGTTTTTT.

The rearrangement uses TRBV18 and TRBJ2-7; no clear D gene. The germline gives CDR1 KGHSH, CDR2 LQKENI. V was pared by 2 bases and J by 0 bases, with 5 bases between. The CDR3 consists of 13 residues. The CDR3 DNA sequence: TGTGCCAGCTCACCAGAGAGCTCCTACGAGCAGTACTTC. This gives the protein CASSPESSYEQYF.

This clone has ten or more counts. This rearrangement joins TRBV28 to TRBJ1-1; D remains ambiguous. This CDR3 contains 10 residues. V was cut by 5 bases and J by 9 bases, with 7 bases left in between. Germline V gene data show CDR1 as MDHEN and CDR2 as SYDVKM. The CDR3 is CASSRTKAFF. CDR3 DNA sequence: TGTGCCAGCAGTAGGACGAAAGCTTTCTTT.

The chain employs TRBV10-3 and TRBJ1-2; D gene uncertain. CDR1 and CDR2 (germline): ENHRY, SYGVKD. V lost 2 bases and J 3 bases, leaving 7 bases between the germline ends. The CDR3 runs to 13 residues. The CDR3 spells CAISEVIYYGYTF. The CDR3 bases are TGTGCCATCAGTGAGGTTATCTACTATGGCTACACCTTC.